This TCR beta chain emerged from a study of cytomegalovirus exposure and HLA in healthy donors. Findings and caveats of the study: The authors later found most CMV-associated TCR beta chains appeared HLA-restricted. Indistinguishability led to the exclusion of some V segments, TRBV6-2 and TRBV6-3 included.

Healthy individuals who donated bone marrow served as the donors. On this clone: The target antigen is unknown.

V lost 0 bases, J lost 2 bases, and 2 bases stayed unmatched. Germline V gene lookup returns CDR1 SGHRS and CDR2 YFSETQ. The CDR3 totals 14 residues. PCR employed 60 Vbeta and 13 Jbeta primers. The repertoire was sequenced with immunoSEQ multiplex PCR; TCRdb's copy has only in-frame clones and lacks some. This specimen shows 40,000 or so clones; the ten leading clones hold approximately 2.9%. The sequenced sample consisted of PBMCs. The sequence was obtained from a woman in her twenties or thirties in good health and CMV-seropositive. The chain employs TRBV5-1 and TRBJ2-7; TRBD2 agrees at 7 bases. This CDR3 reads CASSLGGGTYEQYF. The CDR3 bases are TGCGCCAGCAGCTTGGGGGGGGGAACCTACGAGCAGTACTTC.